The 8 T cell receptor beta chains given below trace back to one sample, sequenced in a study of response to subunit inactivated influenza vaccine (dated 2018 in TCRdb). The library came from RT-PCR. TCRdb records Illumina HiSeq 2500 as the sequencer. TCRdb trimmed the raw reads at Q25, called clones with MiXCR and kept productive beta chains. Each CDR3 protein gets just one entry, which takes the most common genes and DNA from the rows behind it. The sample records more than 150,000 distinct CDR3 sequences, about 10% of which are singletons. Roughly a tenth of the sample rests with the top ten. The specimen comprised non-naive T cells sorted from PBMCs, sampled on the day of vaccination. Reading the label with the study, this specimen's cell subset or site is: memory T cell fraction. Source of these receptors: a man aged 50 to 60 who received an inactivated influenza vaccine. Donor details come from another sample of the same person, matched by shared clones.

This clonotype was seen a few times. The chain uses TRBV28 and TRBJ2-7; D is ambiguous. Germline lookup yields CDR1 MDHEN and CDR2 SYDVKM. CDR3 length: 15 residues. Trimming shortened V by 7 bases and J by 7 bases, and 23 bases separated the two germline ends. CDR3 region: CASKGLTTVLREQYF. The CDR3 nucleotides read TGTGCCAGCAAGGGCCTGACCACGGTTCTAAGGGAGCAGTACTTC.

The CDR3 is CASSPGHVETQYF. The CDR3 nucleotides are TGCGCCAGCAGCCCGGGTCACGTAGAGACCCAGTACTTC. J is TRBJ2-5 and V is TRBV5-1; D is ambiguous. The CDR3 runs to 13 residues. Trimming pared 4 bases from V and 4 bases from J, leaving 11 bases between. Germline loops: CDR1 SGHRS, CDR2 YFSETQ.

This chain uses TRBV20-1 with TRBJ2-1; 7 bases map to TRBD1. Per the germline V gene, CDR1 is DFQATT and CDR2 is SNEGSKA (reference sequence). V shed 4 bases and J 8 bases; nucleotides not matched to a gene: 11. There are 14 residues in the CDR3. The CDR3 region has the DNA TGCAGTGCTATACAGGGGTATCGATACTATGAGCAGTTCTTC. It codes for CSAIQGYRYYEQFF.

This clonotype was seen more than once but under ten times. The chain joins TRBV14 to TRBJ2-2; D is unclear. Deletions cut 4 bases from V and 6 bases from J, with 6 bases between. Germline V CDR1 and CDR2: SGHDN, FVKESK. The CDR3 contains 12 residues. CDR3 protein: CASSPAPGELFF. CDR3 coding DNA: TGTGCCAGCAGCCCCGCCCCCGGGGAGCTGTTTTTT.

V usage is TRBV3-1 and J usage is TRBJ1-5, with no clear D. Germline CDR1 LGHDT, CDR2 YNNKEL (reference sequence). Trimming shortened V by 1 base and J by 0 bases, and 4 bases separated the two germline ends. There are 14 residues in the CDR3. CDR3 nucleotide sequence: TGTGCCAGCAGCCAAGGAGTTAGCAATCAGCCCCAGCATTTT. Translation: CASSQGVSNQPQHF.

V usage is TRBV29-1 and J usage is TRBJ1-2; 11 nucleotides agree with TRBD1. This CDR3 has 14 residues. Germline CDR1 SQVTM, CDR2 ANQGSEA. The V segment lost 4 bases and the J segment 8 bases; nucleotides outside the gene matches: 9. CDR3 coding DNA: TGCAGCGTTGGGGGGACAGGGGGACGTACAGGCTACACCTTC. Its translation is CSVGGTGGRTGYTF.

The table lists this clonotype with a few counts. J is TRBJ2-7 and V is TRBV2; the match to TRBD1 covers 11 bases. The V gene's germline CDR1 is SNHLY and CDR2 FYNNEI. The V gene end was trimmed by 6 bases and the J gene end by 4 bases; junction bases not matched to a gene: 17. The CDR3 loop spans 18 amino acids. DNA of the CDR3: TGTGCCAGCAGGGAAAGACCGTTATGGGGACAGGGGGAGTACGAGCAGTACTTC. This translates into CASRERPLWGQGEYEQYF.

The chain is built from TRBV5-4 and TRBJ2-5; D tentatively fits TRBD1 or TRBD2 (5 bases each). V lost 1 base, J lost 5 bases, and 15 bases lay in between. Looked up from germline, CDR1 is SGHNT and CDR2 is YYREEE (reference sequence). The CDR3 has 15 residues. The CDR3: CASSLNSMRGETQYF. The DNA for the CDR3 is TGTGCCAGCAGCTTGAACAGTATGAGGGGCGAGACCCAGTACTTC.